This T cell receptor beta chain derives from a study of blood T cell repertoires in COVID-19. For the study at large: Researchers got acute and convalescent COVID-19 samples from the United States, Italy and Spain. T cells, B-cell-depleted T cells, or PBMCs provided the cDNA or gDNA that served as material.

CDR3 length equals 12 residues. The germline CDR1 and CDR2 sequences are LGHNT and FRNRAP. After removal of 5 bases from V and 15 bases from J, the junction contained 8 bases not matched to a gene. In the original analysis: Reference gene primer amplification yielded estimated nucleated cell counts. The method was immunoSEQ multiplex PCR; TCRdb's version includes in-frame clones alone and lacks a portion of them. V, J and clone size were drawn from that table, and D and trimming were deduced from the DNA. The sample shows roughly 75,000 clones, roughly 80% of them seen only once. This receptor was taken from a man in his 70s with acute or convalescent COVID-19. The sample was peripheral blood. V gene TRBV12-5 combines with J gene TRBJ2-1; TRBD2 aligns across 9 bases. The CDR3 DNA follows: TGTGCTAGTGGTCCCAGCGGGGGGCTGTCGTTCTTC. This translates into CASGPSGGLSFF. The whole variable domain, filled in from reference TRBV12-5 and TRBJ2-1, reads DARVTQTPRHKVTEMGQEVTMRCQPILGHNTVFWYRQTMMQGLELLAYFRNRAPLDDSGMPKDRFSAEMPDATLATLKIQPSEPRDSAVYFCASGPSGGLSFFGPGTRLTVL.